A selection of T cell receptor beta chains follows, all from one sample in a study of early T cells in non-severe SARS-CoV-2 infection. TCRdb passed the 5' RACE reads through MiXCR, listing each CDR3 protein once. Of about 66,000 distinct CDR3 sequences in the sample, approximately 13% were seen once. The sample consisted of whole blood. These TCRs come from an adult who was a healthcare worker with PCR-confirmed SARS-CoV-2 infection or an uninfected control (not recorded which). Each CDR3 is given with its conserved first and last residue. A D gene is named only where the DNA matches it firmly. Clone size is stated in some rows and not others, as once, few, many or a class when expanded.

V gene	clone size	J gene	D gene	CDR3 protein	CDR3 DNA
TRBV2	few	TRBJ2-2	TRBD1	CASRETGTPRVPGELFF	TGTGCCAGCAGGGAGACAGGGACCCCCCGGGTCCCCGGGGAGCTGTTTTTT
TRBV7-9	many	TRBJ2-2	.	CASRLSLGELFF	TGTGCCAGCAGACTTTCCCTCGGGGAGCTGTTTTTT
TRBV28	few	TRBJ2-5	.	CASINGETQYF	TGTGCCAGCATCAATGGGGAGACCCAGTACTTC
TRBV29-1	.	TRBJ2-3	.	CSVVPGVATTDTQYF	TGCAGCGTTGTTCCAGGCGTAGCTACTACAGATACGCAGTATTTT
TRBV6-5	many	TRBJ2-1	TRBD2	CASSGLTSGREHEQFF	TGTGCCAGCAGTGGACTGACTAGCGGGAGAGAACATGAGCAGTTCTTC
TRBV12-3/TRBV12-4	.	TRBJ1-4	TRBD1	CASSRGQGAANEKLFF	TGTGCCAGCAGCCGGGGACAGGGGGCTGCTAATGAAAAACTGTTTTTT
TRBV7-9	many	TRBJ1-1	.	CASSLADRETFF	TGTGCCAGCAGCTTAGCGGATAGGGAAACTTTCTTT
TRBV7-6	few	TRBJ2-1	TRBD2	CASSPLAGEGEQFF	TGTGCCAGCAGCCCCTTAGCGGGAGAGGGTGAGCAGTTCTTC
TRBV20-1	few	TRBJ2-5	TRBD1	CSASTAGTGWKTQYF	TGCAGTGCCTCCACCGCCGGGACAGGGTGGAAGACCCAGTACTTC
TRBV27	many	TRBJ2-7	TRBD1	CASSFSPPGQGANEQYF	TGTGCCAGCAGTTTTTCCCCACCGGGACAGGGGGCGAACGAGCAGTACTTC
TRBV10-3	.	TRBJ2-1	TRBD1	CAISEMTGNEQFF	TGTGCCATCAGTGAGATGACAGGGAATGAGCAGTTCTTC
TRBV29-1	few	TRBJ2-1	TRBD2	CSVPTSGRTEFF	TGCAGCGTCCCGACTAGCGGACGAACGGAGTTCTTC
TRBV12-3/TRBV12-4	few	TRBJ2-7	.	CASSGGVSYEQYF	TGTGCCAGCAGCGGAGGGGTCTCCTACGAGCAGTACTTC
TRBV6-1	many	TRBJ2-2	.	CASRGPGRKTGELFF	TGTGCCAGCAGAGGACCGGGACGTAAAACCGGGGAGCTGTTTTTT
TRBV7-9	few	TRBJ2-5	.	CASSSLRGPKETQYF	TGTGCCAGCAGCTCCCTGAGAGGCCCGAAGGAGACCCAGTACTTC
TRBV19	.	TRBJ2-3	TRBD2	CASRKAGETDTQYF	TGTGCCAGTAGAAAAGCGGGGGAAACAGATACGCAGTATTTT
TRBV6-1	many	TRBJ1-1	.	CASSASSAPMNTEAFF	TGTGCCAGCAGTGCGAGCTCGGCACCCATGAACACTGAAGCTTTCTTT
TRBV28	few	TRBJ2-7	.	CASVTGTSYEQYF	TGTGCCAGCGTTACCGGGACCTCCTACGAGCAGTACTTC
TRBV7-2	.	TRBJ1-4	TRBD1	CASSPDRGTNEKLFF	TGTGCCAGCAGCCCGGACAGGGGAACTAATGAAAAACTGTTTTTT
TRBV28	.	TRBJ2-7	.	CASSITGARSSYEQYF	TGTGCCAGCAGTATTACCGGGGCGAGGAGCTCCTACGAGCAGTACTTC
TRBV6-6	.	TRBJ2-7	.	CASRRAGDSYEQNF	TGTGCCAGCAGGCGGGCTGGGGACTCCTACGAGCAGAACTTC
TRBV7-9	.	TRBJ2-3	.	CASSFQRQEPDTQYF	TGTGCCAGCAGCTTCCAGAGGCAAGAACCAGATACGCAGTATTTT
TRBV6-5	few	TRBJ2-7	TRBD1	CASSRQGYEQYF	TGTGCCAGCAGCAGACAGGGCTACGAGCAGTACTTC
TRBV2	.	TRBJ2-2	.	CASSEIRAHGELFF	TGTGCCAGCAGTGAAATCAGGGCCCACGGGGAGCTGTTTTTT
TRBV5-1	few	TRBJ1-5	TRBD1	CASRQGANSNQPQHF	TGCGCCAGCAGACAGGGGGCAAATAGCAATCAGCCCCAGCATTTT
TRBV9	.	TRBJ2-7	.	CASSVAESTYEQYF	TGTGCCAGCAGCGTGGCAGAATCCACCTACGAGCAGTACTTC
TRBV20-1	many	TRBJ2-1	TRBD2	CSATLGPGGPGNEQFF	TGCAGTGCTACCCTCGGTCCGGGAGGGCCGGGGAATGAGCAGTTCTTC
TRBV28	few	TRBJ2-7	.	CAPGGRGRDEQYF	TGTGCCCCCGGTGGGCGGGGCCGCGACGAGCAGTACTTC
TRBV10-1	few	TRBJ2-2	.	CASVIGGPQELFF	TGCGCCAGCGTGATCGGAGGACCGCAAGAGCTGTTTTTT
TRBV5-4	.	TRBJ2-5	.	CASSSYPDQETQYF	TGTGCCAGCAGCTCCTATCCGGACCAAGAGACCCAGTACTTC
TRBV11-2	many	TRBJ2-1	TRBD1	CASSRKRTGLWDEQFF	TGTGCCAGCAGCCGAAAACGGACAGGGTTATGGGATGAGCAGTTCTTC
TRBV20-1	few	TRBJ2-1	.	CSARDPRQVINEQFF	TGCAGTGCTAGAGATCCCCGACAGGTAATCAATGAGCAGTTCTTC
TRBV10-3	few	TRBJ2-7	TRBD2	CAISESVAGSSYEQYF	TGTGCCATCAGTGAGTCGGTAGCGGGATCCTCCTACGAGCAGTACTTC
TRBV6-1	few	TRBJ1-2	.	CASSEVGGRPGYTF	TGTGCCAGCAGTGAAGTCGGGGGGCGCCCTGGCTACACCTTC
TRBV6-5	few	TRBJ2-1	.	CASRTGLGNYNEQFF	TGTGCCAGCAGAACCGGACTTGGAAACTACAATGAGCAGTTCTTC
TRBV28	.	TRBJ1-1	.	CASSLAGRNTEAFF	TGTGCCAGCAGTTTAGCTGGGAGGAACACTGAAGCTTTCTTT